These 9 T cell receptor beta chains came from one sample sequenced in a study of cytomegalovirus exposure and HLA in healthy donors. PCR employed 60 Vbeta and 13 Jbeta primers. Data came from immunoSEQ multiplex PCR; TCRdb stores just in-frame clones and leaves some out. Among almost 200,000 clones listed, around 78% were seen once. Sequenced input: PBMCs. These receptors came from a man younger than 40 in good health and CMV-seronegative.

V gene TRBV7-3 combines with J gene TRBJ2-1, with 9 bases that match TRBD2. This CDR3 is 15 amino acids long. The germline CDR1 and CDR2 sequences are SGHTA and FQGTGA. V was pared by 5 bases and J by 3 bases, with 5 bases of the junction left unmatched. CDR3 DNA sequence: TGTGCCAGCAGCGCCGGACTAGCGCACTACAATGAGCAGTTCTTC. Protein sequence: CASSAGLAHYNEQFF.

This rearrangement joins TRBV4-1 to TRBJ2-7, with 7 nucleotides matching TRBD1. The CDR3 sequence is 17 residues long. Looked up from germline, CDR1 is MGHRA and CDR2 is YSYEKL. The ends lost 4 bases at V and 2 bases at J; junction bases unmatched: 14. Written as DNA, the CDR3 is TGCGCCAGCAGCCGCTACATGGCCGGGACAGCAACCTACGAGCAGTACTTC. It yields the protein CASSRYMAGTATYEQYF.

V and J are TRBV5-3 and TRBJ2-3, with D possibly TRBD2 on 5 matching bases. TRBV5-3 is annotated as an ORF whose role is uncertain. Trimming shortened V by 1 base and J by 6 bases, and 18 bases separated the two germline ends. The CDR3 length is 16 residues. CDR3 sequence reads: CARSLTLSRGGDTQYF. DNA for the CDR3: TGTGCCAGAAGCTTGACCCTTAGCCGAGGCGGGGATACGCAGTATTTT.

The V call is TRBV28, the J call TRBJ2-7; 11 bases align to TRBD2. CDR1 MDHEN and CDR2 SYDVKM come from the germline V gene. Trimming took 0 bases from V and 3 from J; bases not matched to a gene: 1. This CDR3 is built from 15 residues. Here the CDR3 DNA reads TGTGCCAGCAGTTTATGGGGGACTAGCGGCTACGAGCAGTACTTC. The encoded protein is CASSLWGTSGYEQYF.

This chain connects TRBV15 to TRBJ1-5; 8 positions agree with TRBD1. This CDR3 has 16 residues. CDR1 is LNHNV and CDR2 is YYDKDF in the germline V gene (reference sequence). The trim removed 3 bases at V and 4 bases at J, leaving 8 bases unmatched. The CDR3, as DNA: TGTGCCACCAGCAGCCTCGGGACAGGAGGAAATCAGCCCCAGCATTTT. It codes for CATSSLGTGGNQPQHF.

The chain uses TRBV10-3 and TRBJ2-7, with 12 bases aligning to TRBD1. Germline V gene sequence: CDR1 ENHRY, CDR2 SYGVKD. The CDR3 covers 20 residues. With V trimmed by 4 bases and J by 4 bases, 20 bases remained unmatched. The CDR3: CAISGVRPGRGTGGIYEQYF. CDR3 coding DNA: TGTGCCATCAGTGGAGTCCGACCTGGCCGTGGGACAGGGGGCATATACGAGCAGTACTTC.

This clone turned up a few times. The chain carries TRBV5-6 and TRBJ2-2, with 8 bases lining up with TRBD2. In germline, CDR1 is SGHDT, CDR2 YYEEEE. V was pared by 3 bases and J by 3 bases, with 4 bases of the junction left unmatched. The CDR3 consists of 15 residues. The CDR3 protein is CASSWGAGDTGELFF. The CDR3 nucleotides are TGTGCCAGCAGCTGGGGAGCGGGAGACACCGGGGAGCTGTTTTTT.

The J gene is TRBJ2-3, the V gene TRBV9; possible D gene TRBD2, 5 bases. Germline V gene lookup returns CDR1 SGDLS and CDR2 YYNGEE. V lost 0 bases and J lost 6, with 14 bases in between. The CDR3 extends over 15 amino acids. DNA of the CDR3: TGTGCCAGCAGCGTAGGAGGGAATTACCAGGATACGCAGTATTTT. Translated: CASSVGGNYQDTQYF.

This clone was observed a single time. This chain links TRBV14 with TRBJ2-4, with a weak D call TRBD1 (7 bases). The CDR3 length is 21 residues. V lost 4 bases and J lost 3, with 31 bases in between. From germline, CDR1 is SGHDN and CDR2 FVKESK. As DNA, the CDR3 is TGTGCCAGCAGCCCCATGAGACCGACAGGGCCGGGGGATATTTTCAAAAACATTCAGTACTTC. Its protein product is CASSPMRPTGPGDIFKNIQYF. Full variable domain (outside the CDR3, taken from reference TRBV14 and TRBJ2-4): EAGVTQFPSHSVIEKGQTVTLRCDPISGHDNLYWYRRVMGKEIKFLLHFVKESKQDESGMPNNRFLAERTGGTYSTLKVQPAELEDSGVYFCASSPMRPTGPGDIFKNIQYFGAGTRLSVL.